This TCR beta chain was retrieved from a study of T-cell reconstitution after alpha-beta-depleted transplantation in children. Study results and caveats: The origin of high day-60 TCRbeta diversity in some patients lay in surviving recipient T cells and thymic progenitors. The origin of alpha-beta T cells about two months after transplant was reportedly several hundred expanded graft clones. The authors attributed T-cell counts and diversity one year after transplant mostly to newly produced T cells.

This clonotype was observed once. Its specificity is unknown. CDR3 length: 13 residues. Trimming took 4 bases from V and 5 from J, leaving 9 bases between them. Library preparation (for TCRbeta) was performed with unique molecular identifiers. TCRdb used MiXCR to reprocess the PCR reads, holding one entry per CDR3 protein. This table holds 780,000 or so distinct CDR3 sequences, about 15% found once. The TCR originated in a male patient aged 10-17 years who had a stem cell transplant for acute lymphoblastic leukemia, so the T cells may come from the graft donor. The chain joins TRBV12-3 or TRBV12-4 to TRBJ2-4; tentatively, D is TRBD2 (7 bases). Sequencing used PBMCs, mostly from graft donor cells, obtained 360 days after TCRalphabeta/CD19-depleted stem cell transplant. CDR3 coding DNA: TGTGCCAGCAGTTGGGAGGGGGAAAACATTCAGTACTTC. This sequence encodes CASSWEGENIQYF.